The sequence of this T cell receptor beta chain was determined in a study of cytomegalovirus exposure and HLA in healthy donors listed by TCRdb under 2017. About the investigation overall: The 500 to 800 repertoires of the first cohort and the 120 validation repertoires were produced on the same platform, according to a later analysis. The study was designed to test whether signatures of past pathogen exposure could be identified by cataloging public T cell receptors. In addition to the first cohort of 500 to 850 subjects, a separate validation cohort of around 110 different subjects was used. To predict cytomegalovirus infection status, the study combined high-throughput TCR immunosequencing, statistical association of individual TCRs with disease status, and machine learning.

The germline V gene (reference sequence) specifies MNHEY as CDR1 and SMNVEV as CDR2. Taken from cysteine to phenylalanine, the CDR3 has 11 residues. CDR3 DNA is the only sequence kept; it has 33 bases, read in frame from the first base. Trimming costs V 5 bases and J 5 bases, and their ends lie 7 bases apart. The method was the immunoSEQ multiplex PCR assay. Per the authors' processing: A statistical classification framework was developed to diagnose cytomegalovirus status using the catalog of TCR beta chain sequences. This is the immuneACCESS table as TCRdb keeps it, with only in-frame sequences that have V and J called. A part of the clones is gone; compared with another copy, unresolved V genes explain less than half, and the rest is unexplained. The V and J calls and clone size were taken over from that table, and D and trimming were inferred from the DNA. The sample profile shows tens of thousands of clones; more than 80% of them were found once. Roughly 1.1% of the sample is in the top ten clones.

The count of this clone is one. Its target antigen remains unknown. Per-base quality was not reported, and no clone a single base away is much larger than it. Results and caveats for the whole study, not just this receptor: In a later analysis, TCRs clustered in the first cohort were found to also tend to co-occur in the 120 or so validation repertoires, with 85% to 95% of cluster scores above 0. In the study, around 160 TCR beta chains were listed as associated with cytomegalovirus. All 120 or so repertoires were used to score co-occurrence in the validation cohort in a later analysis, because that analysis had no HLA typing for the cohort. The authors suggested that the approach could potentially be generalized to other disease states and immunological phenotypes. In vitro tests confirmed that three of the cytomegalovirus-associated TCR beta chains recognize cytomegalovirus antigens. Most TCR sequences were seen in very few donors, while some public TCRs were found in many individuals. In both the original and validation cohorts, the classifier was reported to diagnose cytomegalovirus status with high specificity and sensitivity.

Donors formed part of the validation cohort, which comprised fewer than 150 subjects and was distinct from the first cohort of 550 to 850 subjects. The sample comprised PBMCs. The V and J genes are TRBV27 and TRBJ2-7; the D region possibly corresponds to TRBD2 (5 bases align). The clonotype was recovered from a man between 18 and 35 years old in good health and CMV-seronegative. The CDR3 protein is CASSLGDEQYF. Read as DNA, the sequence is TGTGCCAGCAGTCTGGGAGACGAGCAGTACTTC.